These 10 T cell receptor beta chains share one sample of origin, sequenced in a study of graft-versus-host responses after intestinal transplantation. Their recognized antigens are unknown. TCRdb's table, derived via immunoSEQ multiplex PCR, lists solely in-frame clones and lacks some. The repertoire holds just under 90,000 clones, roughly 80% seen once, with approximately 18% in the top ten. The specimen comprised unstimulated CD8+ T cells sorted from spleen or lymph node cells, sampled before intestinal transplant. These TCRs come from a human donor who received an intestinal transplant.

V gene TRBV5-1 combines with J gene TRBJ2-1; a weak D match, TRBD1 (5 bases). Trimming stripped 3 bases from V and 7 bases from J, with 8 bases between. The CDR3 runs to 12 residues. Per germline, CDR1 SGHRS and CDR2 YFSETQ. The CDR3 DNA follows: TGCGCCAGCAGCTGGCAGGGAAATGAGCAGTTCTTC. The encoded protein is CASSWQGNEQFF.

CDR3 sequence (DNA): TGCGCCAGCAGCCCCGAGCGGGAGGGCCTTGGTGAGCAGTACTTC. This translates into CASSPEREGLGEQYF. The chain couples TRBV4-1 to TRBJ2-7, with 10 bases lining up with TRBD2. This CDR3 is built from 15 residues. J lost 7 bases, V lost 4 bases, and 10 bases had no gene match. Germline V gives CDR1 MGHRA, CDR2 YSYEKL.

The chain links TRBV4-1 to TRBJ2-5, with D possibly TRBD2 on 5 matching bases. The J call may be faulty, since TRBJ2-7 better matches the DNA end. This CDR3 comprises 13 residues. Germline lookup yields CDR1 MGHRA and CDR2 YSYEKL. CDR3 DNA: TGCGCCAGCAGCCCTGCTGGAGCGGCCGAGCAGTACTTC. Protein: CASSPAGAAEQYF.

This clone occurred a few times. The chain carries TRBV6-5 and TRBJ1-5, with D possibly TRBD1 on 5 matching bases. CDR1 MNHEY and CDR2 SVGAGI come from the germline V gene. The CDR3 runs to 16 residues. Trimming removed 2 bases from V and 2 bases from J, with 13 bases in between. The CDR3 coding sequence is TGTGCCAGCAGTTACGCGAGGGACCTGGGCAATCAGCCCCAGCATTTT. Protein product: CASSYARDLGNQPQHF.

V usage is TRBV19 and J usage is TRBJ1-5; perhaps TRBD1 as D (5 bases). The V gene's germline CDR1 is LNHDA and CDR2 SQIVND (reference sequence). Trimming left V 3 bases short and J 6 bases short, with 12 bases between. CDR3 length: 14 amino acids. This chain's CDR3 is CASSIWGKSQPQHF. The DNA for the CDR3 is TGTGCCAGTAGTATCTGGGGGAAGAGTCAGCCCCAGCATTTT.

This clone was recorded only once. The chain couples TRBV2 to TRBJ2-7; TRBD2 agrees at 9 bases. This CDR3 is 14 amino acids long. The germline V gene has CDR1 SNHLY and CDR2 FYNNEI. The ends lost 6 bases at V and 0 bases at J; junction bases unmatched: 3. CDR3 amino acids: CASRIAGVSYEQYF. CDR3 nucleotide sequence: TGTGCCAGCAGGATAGCGGGGGTCTCCTACGAGCAGTACTTC.

The chain is built from TRBV28 and TRBJ1-5; no reliable D call. CDR1 and CDR2 (germline): MDHEN, SYDVKM. The CDR3 has 13 amino acids. Trimming removed 2 bases from V and 5 bases from J, with 7 bases in between. As DNA, the CDR3 is TGTGCCAGCAGTTTAGACAAGTATCAGCCCCAGCATTTT. Translating it yields CASSLDKYQPQHF.

The rearrangement uses TRBV28 and TRBJ2-3; 13 nucleotides line up with TRBD2. Germline loops: CDR1 MDHEN, CDR2 SYDVKM. Trimming cost V 6 bases and J 7 bases; bases outside gene matches: 1. The CDR3 is made up of 13 amino acids. This chain's CDR3 is CASRTSGRYTQYF. The CDR3 bases are TGTGCCAGCAGGACTAGCGGGAGGTATACGCAGTATTTT. The full variable domain, completed using reference TRBV28 and TRBJ2-3, is DVKVTQSSRYLVKRTGEKVFLECVQDMDHENMFWYRQDPGLGLRLIYFSYDVKMKEKGDIPEGYSVSREKKERFSLILESASTNQTSMYLCASRTSGRYTQYFGPGTRLTVL.

The CDR3 region has the DNA TGTGCCAGCACCCCGGAGGGAATCTACACTGAAGCTTTCTTT. It translates to CASTPEGIYTEAFF. The chain joins TRBV9 to TRBJ1-1; D unresolved. Trimming left V 6 bases short and J 3 bases short, with 15 bases between. From germline, CDR1 is SGDLS and CDR2 YYNGEE. The CDR3 contains 14 residues. The complete variable domain, with remaining parts taken from reference TRBV9 and TRBJ1-1, reads DSGVTQTPKHLITATGQRVTLRCSPRSGDLSVYWYQQSLDQGLQFLIQYYNGEERAKGNILERFSAQQFPDLHSELNLSSLELGDSALYFCASTPEGIYTEAFFGQGTRLTVV.

The chain carries TRBV28 and TRBJ1-1; D call uncertain. The CDR3 is 13 residues long. The germline V gene encodes CDR1 MDHEN and CDR2 SYDVKM. V lost 2 bases to trimming and J lost 1 base, with 5 bases between them. CDR3 sequence reads: CASSLGWNTEAFF. The CDR3 DNA is TGTGCCAGCAGTTTAGGCTGGAACACTGAAGCTTTCTTT. Full variable domain (rest looked up from reference TRBV28 and TRBJ1-1): DVKVTQSSRYLVKRTGEKVFLECVQDMDHENMFWYRQDPGLGLRLIYFSYDVKMKEKGDIPEGYSVSREKKERFSLILESASTNQTSMYLCASSLGWNTEAFFGQGTRLTVV.